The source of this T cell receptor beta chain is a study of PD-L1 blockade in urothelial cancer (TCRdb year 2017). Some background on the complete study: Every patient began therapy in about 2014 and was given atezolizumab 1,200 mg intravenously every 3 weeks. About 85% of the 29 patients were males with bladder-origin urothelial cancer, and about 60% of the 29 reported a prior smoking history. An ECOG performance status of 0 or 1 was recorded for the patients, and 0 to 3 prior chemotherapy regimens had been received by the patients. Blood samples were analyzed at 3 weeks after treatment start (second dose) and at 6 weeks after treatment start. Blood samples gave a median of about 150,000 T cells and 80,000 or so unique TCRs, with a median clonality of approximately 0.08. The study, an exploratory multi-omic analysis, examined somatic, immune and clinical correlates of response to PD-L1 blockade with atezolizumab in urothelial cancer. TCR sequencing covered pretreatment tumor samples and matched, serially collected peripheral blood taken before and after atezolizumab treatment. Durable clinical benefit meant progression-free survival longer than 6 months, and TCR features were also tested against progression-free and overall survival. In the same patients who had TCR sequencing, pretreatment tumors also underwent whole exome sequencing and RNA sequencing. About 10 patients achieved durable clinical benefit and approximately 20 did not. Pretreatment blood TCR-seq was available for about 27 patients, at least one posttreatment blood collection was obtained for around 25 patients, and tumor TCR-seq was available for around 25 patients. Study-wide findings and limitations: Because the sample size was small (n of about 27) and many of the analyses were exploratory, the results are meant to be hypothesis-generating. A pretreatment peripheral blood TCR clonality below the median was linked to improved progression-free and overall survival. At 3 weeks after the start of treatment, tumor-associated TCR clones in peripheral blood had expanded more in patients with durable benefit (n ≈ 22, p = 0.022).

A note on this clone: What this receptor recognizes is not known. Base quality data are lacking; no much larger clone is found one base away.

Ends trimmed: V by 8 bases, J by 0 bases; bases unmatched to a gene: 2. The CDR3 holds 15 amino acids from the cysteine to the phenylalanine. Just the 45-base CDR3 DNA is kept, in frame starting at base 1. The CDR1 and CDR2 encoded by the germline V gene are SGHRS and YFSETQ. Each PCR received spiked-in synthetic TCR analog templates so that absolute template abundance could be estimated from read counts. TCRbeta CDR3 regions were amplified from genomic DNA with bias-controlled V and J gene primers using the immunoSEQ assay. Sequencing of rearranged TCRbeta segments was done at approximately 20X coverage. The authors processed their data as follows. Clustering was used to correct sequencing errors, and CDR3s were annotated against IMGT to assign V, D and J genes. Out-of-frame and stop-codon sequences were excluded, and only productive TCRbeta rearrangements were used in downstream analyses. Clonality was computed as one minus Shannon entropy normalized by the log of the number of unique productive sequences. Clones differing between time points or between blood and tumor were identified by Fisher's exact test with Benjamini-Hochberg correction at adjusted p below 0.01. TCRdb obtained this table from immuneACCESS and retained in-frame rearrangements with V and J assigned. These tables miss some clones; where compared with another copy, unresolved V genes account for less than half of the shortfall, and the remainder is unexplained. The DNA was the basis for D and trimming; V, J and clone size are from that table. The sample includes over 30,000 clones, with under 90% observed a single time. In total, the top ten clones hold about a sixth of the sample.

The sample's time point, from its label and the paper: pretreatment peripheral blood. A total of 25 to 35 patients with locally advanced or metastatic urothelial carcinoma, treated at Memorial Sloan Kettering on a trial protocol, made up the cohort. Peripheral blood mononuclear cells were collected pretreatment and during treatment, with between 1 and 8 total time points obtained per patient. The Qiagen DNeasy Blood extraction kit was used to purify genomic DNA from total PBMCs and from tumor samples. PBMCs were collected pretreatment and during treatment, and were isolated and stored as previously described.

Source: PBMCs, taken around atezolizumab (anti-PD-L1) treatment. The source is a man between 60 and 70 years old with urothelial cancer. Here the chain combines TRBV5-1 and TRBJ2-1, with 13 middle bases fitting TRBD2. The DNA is TGCGCCAGTCGGACTAGCGGGAGCTCCTACAATGAGCAGTTCTTC. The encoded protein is CASRTSGSSYNEQFF.